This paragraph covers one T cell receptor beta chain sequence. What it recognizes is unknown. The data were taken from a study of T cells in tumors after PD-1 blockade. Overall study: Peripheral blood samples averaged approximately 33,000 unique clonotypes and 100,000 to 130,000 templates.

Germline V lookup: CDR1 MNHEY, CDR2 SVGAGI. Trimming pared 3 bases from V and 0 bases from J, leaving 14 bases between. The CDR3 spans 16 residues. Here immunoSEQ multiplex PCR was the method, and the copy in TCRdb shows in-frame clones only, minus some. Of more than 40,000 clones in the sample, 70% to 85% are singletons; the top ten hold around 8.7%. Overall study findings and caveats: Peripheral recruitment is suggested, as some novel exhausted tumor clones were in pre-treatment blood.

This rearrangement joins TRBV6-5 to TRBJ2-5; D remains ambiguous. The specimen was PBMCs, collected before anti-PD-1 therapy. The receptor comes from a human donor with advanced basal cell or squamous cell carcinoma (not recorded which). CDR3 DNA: TGTGCCAGCAGTTATCGCTATGCAGGTTACCAAGAGACCCAGTACTTC. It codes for CASSYRYAGYQETQYF.